Presented here are 29 T cell receptor beta chains from one specimen sequenced in a study of metastatic and nonmetastatic thyroid tumors. With MiXCR, TCRdb called clones anew from the PCR reads. The table has about 16,000 clones, 25% to 35% seen once; the top ten hold approximately 12%. None of the patients had undergone any treatment ahead of thyroid surgery. Specimen: tumor tissue. The receptors were gathered from a male donor with papillary thyroid cancer or a benign thyroid nodule (not recorded which). Some clones in this sample may be carry-over from other donors' samples.

The V gene is TRBV7-8, the J gene TRBJ2-7; D not resolved. V was clipped by 3 bases and J by 5 bases, with 11 bases between them. Germline lookup yields CDR1 SGHVS and CDR2 FQNEAQ. The CDR3 is made up of 13 amino acids. The DNA for the CDR3 is TGTGCCAGCAGCTTTATACAGTTCCACGAGCAGTACTTC. As protein: CASSFIQFHEQYF.

This clone was recorded only once. V is TRBV4-1 and J is TRBJ2-1, with 16 bases lining up with TRBD2. This CDR3 region has 19 residues. Germline lookup yields CDR1 MGHRA and CDR2 YSYEKL. The trim removed 3 bases at V and 7 bases at J, leaving 12 bases unmatched. The CDR3 DNA is TGCGCCAGCAGCCATCCGGGACTAGCGGGAGGGCCGTTCCGGAATGAGCAGTTCTTC. It specifies CASSHPGLAGGPFRNEQFF.

This clone has a handful of counts. The CDR3 region has the DNA TGCAGTGCCCGGGACAGCGGAGCCCTAGGAGCTTTCTTT. Protein product: CSARDSGALGAFF. The V and J genes are TRBV20-1 and TRBJ1-1; 7 bases agree with TRBD1. CDR1 is DFQATT, CDR2 SNEGSKA, per germline (reference sequence). The ends lost 6 bases at V and 10 bases at J; junction bases unmatched: 14. The CDR3 extends over 13 amino acids.

This clone is termed medium-sized. The rearrangement links TRBV6-1 to TRBJ1-6; D call uncertain. The CDR3 contains 14 residues. Deletions cut 9 bases from V and 0 bases from J, with 9 bases between. Germline lookup yields CDR1 MNHNS and CDR2 SASEGT. The CDR3 DNA sequence: TGTGCCAGTTTGAGGAGCTCCTATAATTCACCCCTCCACTTT. It is translated as CASLRSSYNSPLHF.

This clone came up many times. The rearrangement uses TRBV6-4 and TRBJ2-1; 8 bases line up with TRBD2. The CDR3 loop spans 16 amino acids. The germline V gene encodes CDR1 MRHNA and CDR2 SNTAGT. With V trimmed by 0 bases and J by 6 bases, 7 bases remained unmatched. CDR3 sequence reads: CASSDSALAVCNEQFF. In DNA, the CDR3 is TGTGCCAGCAGTGACTCAGCACTAGCGGTATGCAATGAGCAGTTCTTC.

This chain links TRBV20-1 with TRBJ1-1, with TRBD1 matching over 7 bases. Per germline, CDR1 DFQATT and CDR2 SNEGSKA (reference sequence). V was pared by 0 bases and J by 3 bases, with 7 bases of the junction left unmatched. The CDR3 extends over 15 amino acids. The CDR3 loop reads CSARDVKGADTEAFF. In DNA form, the CDR3 reads TGCAGTGCTAGAGATGTGAAGGGGGCGGACACTGAAGCTTTCTTT.

At least ten counts were recorded for this clone. The V and J genes are TRBV7-9 and TRBJ1-2; D unclear. Trimming removed 5 bases from V and 2 bases from J, with 12 bases in between. The CDR3 consists of 14 residues. Germline V CDR1 and CDR2: SEHNR, FQNEAQ (reference sequence). DNA of the CDR3: TGTGCCAGCAGCGCCTCCTCGGGAAACTATGGCTACACCTTC. Encoded protein: CASSASSGNYGYTF.

This rearrangement joins TRBV5-4 to TRBJ2-7; 8 bases align to TRBD1. In germline, CDR1 is SGHNT, CDR2 YYREEE (reference sequence). The junction had 18 bases not matched to a gene; V was cut back by 4 bases and J by 9 bases. This CDR3 region has 16 residues. The CDR3 reads CASSVGVPGGINGQYF. As DNA, the CDR3 is TGTGCCAGCAGCGTTGGGGTACCAGGGGGCATTAATGGGCAGTACTTC.

This clone was seen only a few times. The CDR3 here is CAWSVGQGGYGYTF. CDR3 nucleotide sequence: TGTGCCTGGAGTGTAGGGCAGGGCGGCTATGGCTACACCTTC. V and J are TRBV30 and TRBJ1-2, with a possible D match to TRBD1 (5 bases). The CDR3 spans 14 residues. V was pared by 0 bases and J by 4 bases, with 12 bases between. In germline, CDR1 is GTSNPN, CDR2 SVGIG (reference sequence). Variable domain in full (rest from reference TRBV30 and TRBJ1-2): SQTIHQWPATLVQPVGSPLSLECTVEGTSNPNLYWYRQAAGRGLQLLFYSVGIGQISSEVPQNLSASRPQDRQFILSSKKLLLSDSGFYLCAWSVGQGGYGYTFGSGTRLTVV.

This clone was seen many times. The chain employs TRBV27 and TRBJ2-5; tentatively, D is TRBD1 or TRBD2 (5 bases each). The CDR3 runs to 14 residues. Trimming pared 5 bases from V and 7 bases from J, leaving 17 bases between. Germline V gives CDR1 MNHEY, CDR2 SMNVEV (reference sequence). The CDR3 DNA reads as TGTGCCAGCAGTCCGAGGGATCCCAGGGCGACCCAGTACTTC. This codes for CASSPRDPRATQYF.

The V call is TRBV30, the J call TRBJ2-4; no clear D. The germline V and J ends were trimmed by 0 bases and 6 bases, with 3 bases remaining between them. The CDR3 is made up of 11 amino acids. CDR1 and CDR2 (germline): GTSNPN, SVGIG (reference sequence). Written as DNA, the CDR3 is TGTGCCTGGAGTGTCCGAAACATTCAGTACTTC. Encoded protein: CAWSVRNIQYF.

The chain has TRBV20-1 and TRBJ1-4; D remains ambiguous. There are 14 residues in the CDR3. Trimming removed 1 base at V and 3 bases at J, with 9 bases between. Germline V gene sequence: CDR1 DFQATT, CDR2 SNEGSKA (reference sequence). DNA for the CDR3: TGCAGTGCTAGAGGCCTGGGGTCTAATGAAAAACTGTTTTTT. Translation gives CSARGLGSNEKLFF.

This clone was found a few times. The V call is TRBV6-5, the J call TRBJ2-1, with 8 nucleotides matching TRBD2. The CDR3 loop spans 14 amino acids. Germline V gene sequence: CDR1 MNHEY, CDR2 SVGAGI. J was trimmed by 5 bases and V by 8 bases; bases with no gene match: 8. This CDR3 reads CASGLSGSHNEQFF. In DNA, the CDR3 is TGTGCCAGCGGTTTAAGCGGGAGTCACAATGAGCAGTTCTTC.

In its sample, this clone was seen many times. A read error may explain this, as a much larger clone is one base away. The J gene is TRBJ1-2, the V gene TRBV6-5, with 7 bases aligning to TRBD1. This CDR3 spans 16 amino acids. Germline V gene sequence: CDR1 MNHEY, CDR2 SVGAGI. V was clipped by 0 bases and J by 2 bases; unmatched bases: 6. The CDR3 is CASSYSARTGNYGYTF. Written as DNA, the CDR3 is TGTGCCAGCAGTTACTCTGCTCGGACAGGAAACTATGGCTACACCTTC.

This clone turned up a few times. This may stem from a read error, because a much larger clone lies one nucleotide away. The J gene is TRBJ1-5, the V gene TRBV3-1; a possible D gene is TRBD1 (5 bases). The germline CDR1 and CDR2 sequences are LGHDT and YNNKEL (reference sequence). Trimming stripped 1 base from V and 9 bases from J, with 7 bases between. This CDR3 comprises 12 residues. The CDR3 DNA reads TGTGCCAGCAGCCAAGGGGGCGCGCCCCAGCATTTT. Protein sequence: CASSQGGAPQHF.

This clone was detected only a few times. Being one base from a much bigger clone, this may be a read error. The chain combines TRBV6-5 with TRBJ2-1, with D unclear. Germline loops: CDR1 MNHEY, CDR2 SVGAGI. The CDR3 totals 16 residues. The CDR3, as DNA: TGTGCCAGCAGTTACTCGCCACCCTGCAGTTACAGTGAGCAGTTCTTC. It encodes CASSYSPPCSYSEQFF.

This clone was detected only a few times. The gene calls are TRBV27 and TRBJ2-2; D call uncertain. V dropped 2 bases and J dropped 7 bases, with 5 bases sitting between them. The germline gives CDR1 MNHEY, CDR2 SMNVEV (reference sequence). The CDR3 length is 12 residues. The CDR3: CASSLGLGELFF. The CDR3 DNA sequence: TGTGCCAGCAGTTTAGGGCTCGGGGAGCTGTTTTTT.

This clone is judged medium-sized. This chain connects TRBV6-8 to TRBJ2-7, with D perhaps TRBD2 (5 bases). The V gene's germline CDR1 is MNHGY and CDR2 SAAAGT. The CDR3 runs to 11 residues. The germline V and J ends were trimmed by 8 bases and 6 bases, with 11 bases remaining between them. The CDR3 DNA sequence: TGTGCCAGCCCCGGAGAGGGCGAGCAGTACTTC. Amino acids: CASPGEGEQYF.

This chain connects TRBV29-1 to TRBJ2-6; D ambiguous. Looked up from germline, CDR1 is SQVTM and CDR2 is ANQGSEA. The CDR3 length is 15 residues. Trimming pared 7 bases from V and 1 base from J, leaving 14 bases between. The CDR3 sequence: CSARYYRSGANVLTF. The CDR3 nucleotides read TGCAGCGCGCGGTACTACCGATCTGGGGCCAACGTCCTGACTTTC.

This clone appeared a few times. The chain links TRBV10-3 to TRBJ2-1, with 11 bases aligning to TRBD2. The CDR3 totals 14 residues. CDR1 and CDR2 from the germline V gene are ENHRY and SYGVKD. Trimming at V came to 2 bases and at J to 8 bases, leaving 2 bases not matched to a gene. The CDR3 loop is CAISETSGSDEQFF. CDR3 sequence (DNA): TGTGCCATCAGTGAGACTAGCGGGAGCGATGAGCAGTTCTTC.

This clone counts as medium-sized. This chain links TRBV18 with TRBJ2-2; TRBD2 agrees at 12 bases. The CDR3 totals 14 residues. V was clipped by 6 bases and J by 6 bases; unmatched bases: 2. The germline CDR1 and CDR2 sequences are KGHSH and LQKENI. In nucleotides, the CDR3 is TGTGCCAGCTCGCGACTAGCGGGAGCCGGGGAGCTGTTTTTT. It codes for CASSRLAGAGELFF.

This chain links TRBV10-3 with TRBJ2-7; 12 bases are shared with TRBD2. This CDR3 is built from 17 residues. The junction had 6 bases not matched to a gene; V was cut back by 3 bases and J by 0 bases. Germline values: CDR1 ENHRY, CDR2 SYGVKD. CDR3 loop: CAISDPLAGGTSYEQYF. CDR3 DNA: TGTGCCATCAGTGATCCACTAGCGGGAGGTACCTCCTACGAGCAGTACTTC.

DNA of the CDR3: TGCAGTGCTAGGGTTAGGGATTACGAGCAGTACTTC. It translates to CSARVRDYEQYF. V and J are TRBV20-1 and TRBJ2-7; no clear D. In germline, CDR1 is DFQATT, CDR2 SNEGSKA (reference sequence). Trimming took off 3 bases at V and 4 bases at J, with 10 bases between the two ends. There are 12 residues in the CDR3.

The genes are TRBV3-1 and TRBJ2-7, with D uncertain. Germline V gene lookup returns CDR1 LGHDT and CDR2 YNNKEL (reference sequence). Trimming stripped 3 bases from V and 3 bases from J, with 9 bases between. The length of the CDR3 is 13 residues. CDR3 residues: CASSHRGGYEQYF. The DNA for the CDR3 is TGTGCCAGCAGCCACCGAGGCGGCTACGAGCAGTACTTC.

This clone ranks as large. This chain uses TRBV7-2 with TRBJ2-7; D is possibly TRBD1 (5 bases). CDR1 and CDR2 from the germline V gene are SGHTA and FQGNSA. This CDR3 has 14 residues. V was cut by 4 bases and J by 3 bases, with 13 bases left in between. The CDR3 bases are TGTGCCAGCAGCTCCAGATCAGGGTTCTACGAGCAGTACTTC. This sequence encodes CASSSRSGFYEQYF.

This clone was detected a few times. The chain has TRBV6-1 and TRBJ2-7; D may correspond to TRBD1 or TRBD2 (5 bases each). Looked up from germline, CDR1 is MNHNS and CDR2 is SASEGT. V lost 5 bases and J 5 bases, leaving 19 bases between the germline ends. The CDR3 runs to 15 residues. The CDR3 protein is CASSSHVSRGHEQYF. CDR3 nucleotides: TGTGCCAGCAGTTCCCATGTATCACGGGGCCACGAGCAGTACTTC.

This clone is labeled as medium-sized. This chain uses TRBV28 with TRBJ2-5, with 8 bases fitting TRBD2. Trimming at V came to 1 base and at J to 4 bases, leaving 17 bases not matched to a gene. The germline CDR1 and CDR2 sequences are MDHEN and SYDVKM. CDR3 length equals 19 residues. In DNA, the CDR3 is TGTGCCAGCAGTTTATTATCCTGGGCAAAAAGCGGGAGTGGAGAGACCCAGTACTTC. It specifies CASSLLSWAKSGSGETQYF.

The chain joins TRBV20-1 to TRBJ1-1; the D gene is possibly TRBD1 (5 bases). This CDR3 comprises 14 residues. Germline CDR1 DFQATT, CDR2 SNEGSKA (reference sequence). Trimming removed 6 bases at V and 3 bases at J, with 17 bases between. CDR3 nucleotide sequence: TGCAGTGCAGACGGATCCGACAGCCACACTGAAGCTTTCTTT. This codes for CSADGSDSHTEAFF.

This clone rates as medium-sized. This rearrangement joins TRBV5-1 to TRBJ2-3; tentative D call: TRBD2 (6 bases). The CDR3 consists of 15 residues. Trimming removed 0 bases at V and 3 bases at J, with 11 bases between. Germline-derived CDR1 and CDR2 are SGHRS and YFSETQ. As DNA, the CDR3 is TGCGCCAGCAGCTTGGCGGGAGTTCGAACAGATACGCAGTATTTT. It encodes CASSLAGVRTDTQYF.